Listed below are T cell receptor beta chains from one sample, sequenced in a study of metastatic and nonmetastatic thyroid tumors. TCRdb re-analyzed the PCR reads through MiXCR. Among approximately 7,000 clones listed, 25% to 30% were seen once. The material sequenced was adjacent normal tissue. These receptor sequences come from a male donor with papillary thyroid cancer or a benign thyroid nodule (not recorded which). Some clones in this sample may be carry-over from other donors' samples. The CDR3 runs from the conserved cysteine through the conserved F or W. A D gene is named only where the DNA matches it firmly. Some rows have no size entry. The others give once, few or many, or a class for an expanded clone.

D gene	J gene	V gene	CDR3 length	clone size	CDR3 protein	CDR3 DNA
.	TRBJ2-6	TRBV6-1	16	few	CASRDVGRPLANFLTF	TGTGCCAGCAGGGACGTAGGGAGACCTTTGGCCAACTTCCTGACTTTC
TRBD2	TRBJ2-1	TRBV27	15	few	CASSLGTSGKTEQFF	TGTGCCAGCAGTTTGGGGACTAGCGGGAAAACTGAGCAGTTCTTC
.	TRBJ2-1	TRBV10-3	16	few	CAISESMESPPNEQFF	TGTGCCATCAGTGAGTCGATGGAGTCTCCCCCCAATGAGCAGTTCTTC
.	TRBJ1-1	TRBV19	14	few	CASTRSSVNTEAFF	TGTGCCAGTACTCGATCCTCTGTGAACACTGAAGCTTTCTTT
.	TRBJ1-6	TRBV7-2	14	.	CASSFTGRNSPLHF	TGTGCCAGCAGCTTTACAGGGAGGAATTCACCCCTCCACTTT
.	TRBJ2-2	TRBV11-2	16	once	CASSPSFREYGGELFF	TGTGCCAGCAGCCCCTCTTTTAGGGAGTACGGCGGGGAGCTGTTTTTT
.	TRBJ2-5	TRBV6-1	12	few	CASSAQQETQYF	TGTGCCAGCAGTGCTCAGCAAGAGACCCAGTACTTC
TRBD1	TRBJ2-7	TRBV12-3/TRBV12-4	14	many	CASSRDRGRDGQYF	TGTGCCAGCAGCAGGGACAGGGGACGGGACGGGCAGTACTTC
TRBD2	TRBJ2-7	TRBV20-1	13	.	CSVIGLAGCEQYF	TGCAGTGTCATCGGACTAGCGGGATGCGAGCAGTACTTC
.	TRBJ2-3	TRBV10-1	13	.	CASSRVYTDTQYF	TGCGCCAGCAGCCGCGTGTATACAGATACGCAGTATTTT
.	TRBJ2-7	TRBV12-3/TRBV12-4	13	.	CASSPFLSYEQYF	TGTGCCAGCAGTCCCTTCCTTTCCTACGAGCAGTACTTC
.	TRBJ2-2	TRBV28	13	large	CASSFANTGELFF	TGTGCCAGCAGTTTCGCGAACACCGGGGAGCTGTTTTTT
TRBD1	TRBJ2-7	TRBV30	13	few	CAWSGTGIWEQYF	TGTGCCTGGTCCGGGACAGGGATATGGGAGCAGTACTTC
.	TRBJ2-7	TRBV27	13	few	CASSFRGAYEQYF	TGTGCCAGCAGTTTCAGGGGAGCCTACGAGCAGTACTTC
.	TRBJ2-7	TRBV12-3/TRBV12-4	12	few	CASSDEMYEQYF	TGTGCCAGCAGCGACGAGATGTACGAGCAGTACTTC
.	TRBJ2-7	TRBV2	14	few	CASSRDRSSYEQYF	TGTGCCAGCAGTCGGGACCGGAGCTCCTACGAGCAGTACTTC
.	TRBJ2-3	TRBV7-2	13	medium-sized	CASSLNPGRQQYF	TGTGCCAGCAGCCTTAATCCGGGACGACAGCAGTATTTT
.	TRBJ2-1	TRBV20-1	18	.	CSARDRGLADGSYNEQFF	TGCAGTGCTAGAGACAGGGGGCTAGCGGATGGGTCCTACAATGAGCAGTTCTTC
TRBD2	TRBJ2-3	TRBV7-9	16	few	CASSRGLAGVSDTQYF	TGTGCCAGCAGCCGGGGACTAGCGGGGGTCTCAGATACGCAGTATTTT
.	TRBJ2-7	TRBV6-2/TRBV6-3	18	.	CASSDSRPMGCNSYEQYF	TGTGCCAGCAGTGACTCTCGACCCATGGGCTGTAACTCCTACGAGCAGTACTTC
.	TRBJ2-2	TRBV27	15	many	CASSERAQNTGELFF	TGTGCCAGCAGTGAACGGGCGCAGAACACCGGGGAGCTGTTTTTT
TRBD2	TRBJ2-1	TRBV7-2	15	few	CASSFSGRARQEQFF	TGTGCCAGCAGCTTTAGCGGGAGGGCGAGACAAGAGCAGTTCTTC
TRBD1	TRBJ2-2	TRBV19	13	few	CATRTGGFGELFF	TGTGCCACCCGGACAGGGGGCTTCGGGGAGCTGTTTTTT
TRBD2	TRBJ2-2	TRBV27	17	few	CASSRTSGGVTTGELFF	TGTGCCAGCAGTCGGACTAGCGGGGGAGTAACAACCGGGGAGCTGTTTTTT
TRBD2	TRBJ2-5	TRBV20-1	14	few	CSARGPGLEETQYF	TGCAGTGCTAGAGGTCCGGGACTAGAAGAGACCCAGTACTTC
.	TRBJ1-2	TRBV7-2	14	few	CASSPRVGGGGYTF	TGTGCCAGCAGCCCCCGGGTGGGAGGTGGGGGCTACACCTTC
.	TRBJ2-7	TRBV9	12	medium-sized	CASSPDGYEQYF	TGTGCCAGCAGCCCGGACGGATACGAGCAGTACTTC
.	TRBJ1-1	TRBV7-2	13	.	CASSRDSAREAFF	TGTGCCAGCAGCCGAGACAGTGCCCGAGAAGCTTTCTTT
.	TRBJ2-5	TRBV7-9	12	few	CASRGIGETQYF	TGTGCCAGCCGGGGGATTGGGGAGACCCAGTACTTC
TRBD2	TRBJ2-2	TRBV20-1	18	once	CSARDRRLAGGSTGELFF	TGCAGTGCTAGAGATCGCCGACTAGCGGGAGGAAGTACCGGGGAGCTGTTTTTT
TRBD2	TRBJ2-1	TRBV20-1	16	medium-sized	CSARTRGRTSGNEQFF	TGCAGTGCTAGAACGAGAGGGAGGACTAGCGGGAATGAGCAGTTCTTC